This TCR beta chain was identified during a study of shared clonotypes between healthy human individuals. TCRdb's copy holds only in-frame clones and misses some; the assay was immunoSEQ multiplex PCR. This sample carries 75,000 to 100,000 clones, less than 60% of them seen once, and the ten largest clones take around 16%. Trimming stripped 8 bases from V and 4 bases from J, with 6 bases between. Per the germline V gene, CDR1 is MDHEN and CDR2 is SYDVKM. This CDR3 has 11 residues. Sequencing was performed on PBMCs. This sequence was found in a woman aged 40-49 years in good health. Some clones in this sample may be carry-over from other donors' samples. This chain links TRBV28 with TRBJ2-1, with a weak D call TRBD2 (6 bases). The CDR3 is CASLAYNEQFF. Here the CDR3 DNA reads TGTGCCAGCCTAGCGTACAATGAGCAGTTCTTC.